The 11 T cell receptor beta chains presented below share a single source sample, sequenced in a study of technical replicates of blood from several donors. The protocol was immunoSEQ multiplex PCR, while the TCRdb copy is restricted to in-frame clones and leaves out a portion. The data hold approximately 81,000 clones, with more than 80% observed a single time. The sequencing input was PBMCs. The receptors originated from a human donor in good health. Some clones in this sample may be carry-over from other donors' samples.

This chain connects TRBV2 to TRBJ1-5; 7 bases are a match to TRBD1. Losses at the gene ends were 6 bases for V and 2 bases for J; bases not matched to a gene: 10. The germline V gene has CDR1 SNHLY and CDR2 FYNNEI. The CDR3 length is 16 residues. In DNA, the CDR3 is TGTGCCAGCAGCCTACAGGGGATGGGTGGCAATCAGCCCCAGCATTTT. It translates to CASSLQGMGGNQPQHF. The variable domain in full, completed from reference TRBV2 and TRBJ1-5, reads EPEVTQTPSHQVTQMGQEVILRCVPISNHLYFYWYRQILGQKVEFLVSFYNNEISEKSEIFDDQFSVERPDGSNFTLKIRSTKLEDSAMYFCASSLQGMGGNQPQHFGDGTRLSIL.

The chain uses TRBV30 and TRBJ2-7, with D possibly matching TRBD1 (5 bases). Germline V lookup: CDR1 GTSNPN, CDR2 SVGIG (reference sequence). V lost 4 bases and J 5 bases, leaving 9 bases between the germline ends. This CDR3 region has 11 residues. The CDR3 region is CAWTGRNEQYF. For the CDR3, the DNA is TGTGCCTGGACAGGGCGGAACGAGCAGTACTTC.

Only one count was recorded for this clone. V is TRBV5-1 and J is TRBJ1-1, with TRBD1 as a possible D gene (6 bases). The CDR3 has 14 amino acids. Germline V gene lookup returns CDR1 SGHRS and CDR2 YFSETQ. Trimming pared 4 bases from V and 6 bases from J, leaving 16 bases between. The CDR3 reads CASSARQDVPEAFF. For the CDR3, the DNA is TGCGCCAGCAGCGCCCGACAGGACGTTCCTGAAGCTTTCTTT.

The genes are TRBV28 and TRBJ2-7; 7 bases match TRBD2. Looked up from germline, CDR1 is MDHEN and CDR2 is SYDVKM. The CDR3 spans 15 residues. V shed 11 bases, J shed 0 bases, and the junction held 13 bases outside the gene matches. CDR3 residues: CAGTAAGGSSYEQYF. As DNA, the CDR3 is TGTGCCGGCACCGCGGCGGGCGGGAGCTCCTACGAGCAGTACTTC.

The chain joins TRBV7-9 to TRBJ2-1; 9 nucleotides align to TRBD1. The CDR3 is 16 amino acids. V shed 1 base, J shed 8 bases, and the junction held 9 bases outside the gene matches. Germline CDR1 is SEHNR and CDR2 is FQNEAQ (reference sequence). CDR3 region: CASSLEPGTGPYEQFF. For the CDR3, the DNA is TGTGCCAGCAGCTTAGAACCCGGGACAGGGCCGTATGAGCAGTTCTTC.

The chain recombines TRBV4-2 with TRBJ2-3; 7 positions match TRBD2. The J segment lost 2 bases and the V segment lost 3 bases, leaving 8 bases of the junction unmatched. Germline assignment: CDR1 LGHNA and CDR2 YNFKEQ. The CDR3 consists of 16 residues. CDR3: CASSHAASGPTDTQYF. The DNA for the CDR3 is TGTGCCAGCAGCCATGCCGCTAGCGGACCCACAGATACGCAGTATTTT.

Only one count was recorded for this clone. The chain employs TRBV9 and TRBJ2-3, with 7 positions matching TRBD2. Germline V gene sequence: CDR1 SGDLS, CDR2 YYNGEE. The CDR3 runs 13 residues. With 2 bases clipped from V and 4 bases from J, the junction kept 1 base outside the gene matches. CDR3 DNA sequence: TGTGCCAGCAGCGTCGGACTAGCAGATACGCAGTATTTT. It codes for CASSVGLADTQYF. Variable domain in full (rest from reference TRBV9 and TRBJ2-3): DSGVTQTPKHLITATGQRVTLRCSPRSGDLSVYWYQQSLDQGLQFLIQYYNGEERAKGNILERFSAQQFPDLHSELNLSSLELGDSALYFCASSVGLADTQYFGPGTRLTVL.

The rearrangement uses TRBV2 and TRBJ1-3; D possibly corresponds to TRBD1 (5 bases). Deletions cut 9 bases from V and 0 bases from J, with 9 bases between. CDR1 is SNHLY and CDR2 is FYNNEI in the germline V gene. The CDR3 covers 13 residues. As DNA, the CDR3 is TGTGCCAGTGAAAGGGGCTCTGGAAACACCATATATTTT. Translation gives CASERGSGNTIYF. The whole variable domain, remainder taken from reference TRBV2 and TRBJ1-3, is EPEVTQTPSHQVTQMGQEVILRCVPISNHLYFYWYRQILGQKVEFLVSFYNNEISEKSEIFDDQFSVERPDGSNFTLKIRSTKLEDSAMYFCASERGSGNTIYFGEGSWLTVV.

The chain uses TRBV6-4 and TRBJ2-6, with D possibly TRBD2 on 5 matching bases. CDR3 length equals 14 residues. Trimming shortened V by 6 bases and J by 0 bases, and 6 bases separated the two germline ends. Germline CDR1 and CDR2: MRHNA and SNTAGT. The CDR3 sequence: CASRRDSGANVLTF. The CDR3 nucleotides read TGTGCCAGCAGACGGGACTCTGGGGCCAACGTCCTGACTTTC.

The chain has TRBV7-9 and TRBJ1-3; 10 bases are a match to TRBD1. CDR3 length: 14 amino acids. Germline values: CDR1 SEHNR, CDR2 FQNEAQ (reference sequence). The J segment lost 8 bases and the V segment lost 3 bases, leaving 4 bases of the junction unmatched. The CDR3 DNA reads TGTGCCAGCAGCTTCCGGGACAGGGGTGACACCATATATTTT. The encoded protein is CASSFRDRGDTIYF.

The J gene is TRBJ2-3, the V gene TRBV5-4, with TRBD2 identical over 12 bases. The ends lost 0 bases at V and 5 bases at J; junction bases unmatched: 4. Germline CDR1 and CDR2: SGHNT and YYREEE (reference sequence). CDR3 length: 16 amino acids. The CDR3 loop reads CASSLAGLAGRDTQYF. The DNA of the CDR3 is TGTGCCAGCAGCTTGGCAGGACTAGCGGGAAGAGATACGCAGTATTTT.